This T cell receptor beta chain is from a study of CD8 T cells in ankylosing spondylitis. Findings and caveats of the study: In reactive arthritis synovial fluid and blood, some motif variants had been reported before. CD8+ disease-linked clones were present at relatively low frequencies in blood. Matched ankylosing spondylitis synovial fluid reportedly contained a significantly enriched population of disease-linked clones.

This clonotype was detected ten times or more. Its specificity is not known. One entry per CDR3 protein, called by TCRdb with MiXCR from the 5' RACE reads. The sample lists around 130,000 distinct CDR3 sequences, approximately 10% occurring once. The CDR3 is made up of 17 amino acids. The germline CDR1 and CDR2 sequences are SGHRS and YFSETQ. V dropped 2 bases and J dropped 0 bases, with 16 bases sitting between them. This receptor was identified in a male donor with ankylosing spondylitis or in good health (not recorded which). The rearrangement uses TRBV5-1 and TRBJ2-3; no clear D gene. The sequenced sample consisted of blood, either unsorted or a sorted T cell fraction (not recorded which). The CDR3 sequence: CASSFGTGTTSTDTQYF. CDR3 coding DNA: TGCGCCAGCAGCTTTGGTACGGGTACCACTAGCACAGATACGCAGTATTTT. Full variable domain (remainder filled in from reference TRBV5-1 and TRBJ2-3): KAGVTQTPRYLIKTRGQQVTLSCSPISGHRSVSWYQQTPGQGLQFLFEYFSETQRNKGNFPGRFSGRQFSNSRSEMNVSTLELGDSALYLCASSFGTGTTSTDTQYFGPGTRLTVL.